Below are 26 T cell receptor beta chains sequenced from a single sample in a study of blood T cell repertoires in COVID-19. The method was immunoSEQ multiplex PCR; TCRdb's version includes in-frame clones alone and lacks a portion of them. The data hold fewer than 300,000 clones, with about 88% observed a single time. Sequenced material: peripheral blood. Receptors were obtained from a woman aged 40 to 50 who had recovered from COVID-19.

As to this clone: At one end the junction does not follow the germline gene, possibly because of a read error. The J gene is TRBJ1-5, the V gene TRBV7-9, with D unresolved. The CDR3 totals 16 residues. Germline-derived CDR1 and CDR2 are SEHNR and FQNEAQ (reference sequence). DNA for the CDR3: TGTGCCAGCAGCTTATGGGGAGATTATAGCGATCAGCCCCAGCATTTT. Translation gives CASSLWGDYSDQPQHF. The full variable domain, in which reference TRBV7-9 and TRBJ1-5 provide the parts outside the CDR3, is DTGVSQNPRHKITKRGQNVTFRCDPISEHNRLYWYRQTLGQGPEFLTYFQNEAQLEKSRLLSDRFSAERPKGSFSTLEIQRTEQGDSAMYLCASSLWGDYSDQPQHFGDGTRLSIL.

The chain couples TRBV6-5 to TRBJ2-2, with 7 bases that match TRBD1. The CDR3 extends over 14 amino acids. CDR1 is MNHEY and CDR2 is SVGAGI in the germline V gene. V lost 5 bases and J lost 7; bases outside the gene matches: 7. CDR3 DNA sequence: TGTGCCAGCAGTCACGGGACAGCGGTCGGGGAGCTGTTTTTT. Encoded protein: CASSHGTAVGELFF.

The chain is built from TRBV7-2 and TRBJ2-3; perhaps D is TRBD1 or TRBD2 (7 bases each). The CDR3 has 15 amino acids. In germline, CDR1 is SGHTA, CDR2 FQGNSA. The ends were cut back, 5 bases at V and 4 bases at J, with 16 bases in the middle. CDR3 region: CASSLGGGSSDTQYF. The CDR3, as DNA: TGTGCCAGCAGCCTAGGGGGCGGGAGCTCAGATACGCAGTATTTT.

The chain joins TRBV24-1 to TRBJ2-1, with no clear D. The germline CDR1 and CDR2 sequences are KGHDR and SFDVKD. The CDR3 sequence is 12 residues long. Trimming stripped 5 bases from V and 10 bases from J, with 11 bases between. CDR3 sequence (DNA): TGTGCCACCAGTGCCCCCGCCAGGGAGCAGTTCTTC. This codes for CATSAPAREQFF.

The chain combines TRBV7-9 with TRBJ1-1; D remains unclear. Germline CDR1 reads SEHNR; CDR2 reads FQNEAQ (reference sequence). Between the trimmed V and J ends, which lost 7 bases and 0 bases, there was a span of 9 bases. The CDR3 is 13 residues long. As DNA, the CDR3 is TGTGCCAGCACCACGGGGATGAACACTGAAGCTTTCTTT. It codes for CASTTGMNTEAFF.

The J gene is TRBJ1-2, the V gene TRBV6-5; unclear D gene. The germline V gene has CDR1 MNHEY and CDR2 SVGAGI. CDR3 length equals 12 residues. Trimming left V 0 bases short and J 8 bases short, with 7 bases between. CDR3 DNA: TGTGCCAGCAGTTACTCCCGTGGCGGCTACACCTTC. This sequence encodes CASSYSRGGYTF.

The CDR3 sequence is CASSRLVGTDMNTEAFF. DNA for the CDR3: TGTGCCAGCAGTCGCCTGGTAGGGACTGACATGAACACTGAAGCTTTCTTT. The chain couples TRBV6-6 to TRBJ1-1, with D perhaps matching TRBD1 (5 bases). Per the germline V gene, CDR1 is MNHNY and CDR2 is SVGAGI (reference sequence). V dropped 5 bases and J dropped 0 bases, with 19 bases sitting between them. This CDR3 contains 17 residues.

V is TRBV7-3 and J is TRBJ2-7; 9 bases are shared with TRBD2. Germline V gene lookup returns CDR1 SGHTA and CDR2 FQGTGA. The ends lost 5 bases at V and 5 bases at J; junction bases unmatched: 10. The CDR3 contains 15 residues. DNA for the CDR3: TGTGCCAGCAGCGCTAGCGCTAGCGGGGCCAACGAGCAGTACTTC. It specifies CASSASASGANEQYF.

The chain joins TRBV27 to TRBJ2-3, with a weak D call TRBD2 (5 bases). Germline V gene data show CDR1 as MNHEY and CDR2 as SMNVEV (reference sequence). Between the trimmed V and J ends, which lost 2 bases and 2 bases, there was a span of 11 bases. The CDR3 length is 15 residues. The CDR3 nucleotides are TGTGCCAGCAGTTTAGGTCTCGGGAACACAGATACGCAGTATTTT. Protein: CASSLGLGNTDTQYF.

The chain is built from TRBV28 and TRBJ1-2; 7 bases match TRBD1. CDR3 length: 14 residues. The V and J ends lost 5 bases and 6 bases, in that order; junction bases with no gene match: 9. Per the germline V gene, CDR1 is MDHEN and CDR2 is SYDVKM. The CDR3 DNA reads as TGTGCCAGCAGTCCCCCCCGGCAGGGGGATGGCTACACCTTC. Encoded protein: CASSPPRQGDGYTF.

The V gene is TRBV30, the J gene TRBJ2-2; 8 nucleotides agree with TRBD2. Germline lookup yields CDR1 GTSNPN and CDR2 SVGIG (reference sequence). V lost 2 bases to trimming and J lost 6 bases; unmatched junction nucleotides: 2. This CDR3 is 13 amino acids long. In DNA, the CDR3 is TGTGCCTGGAGTTCGACTAGCGCCGGGGAGCTGTTTTTT. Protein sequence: CAWSSTSAGELFF.

The CDR3 nucleotides are TGCGCCAGCAGCCAACACCCGGGACAGGGGGCGGGCGAGCAGTACTTC. Translating it yields CASSQHPGQGAGEQYF. The chain combines TRBV4-1 with TRBJ2-7, with TRBD1 matching over 12 bases. After removal of 2 bases from V and 6 bases from J, the junction contained 8 bases not matched to a gene. Germline V lookup: CDR1 MGHRA, CDR2 YSYEKL. CDR3 size: 16 residues.

CDR3 sequence reads: CASSPGRGWDTQYF. The CDR3 DNA reads as TGCGCCAGCAGCCCGGGCAGGGGCTGGGATACGCAGTATTTT. The chain has TRBV5-1 and TRBJ2-3, with D possibly TRBD1 on 6 matching bases. The CDR3 is made up of 14 amino acids. Trimming took 4 bases from V and 6 from J, leaving 15 bases between them. The germline V gene has CDR1 SGHRS and CDR2 YFSETQ.

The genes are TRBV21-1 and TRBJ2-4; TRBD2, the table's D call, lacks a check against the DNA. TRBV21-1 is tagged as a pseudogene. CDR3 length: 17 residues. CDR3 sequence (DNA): TGTGCCAGCAGCTCTCGGACTAGCGGGAGGGGGTGGAACATTCAGTACTTC. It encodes CASSSRTSGRGWNIQYF.

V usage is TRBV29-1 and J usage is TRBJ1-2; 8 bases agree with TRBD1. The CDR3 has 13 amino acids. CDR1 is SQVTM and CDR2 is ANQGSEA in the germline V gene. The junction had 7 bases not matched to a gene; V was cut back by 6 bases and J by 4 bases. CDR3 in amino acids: CSVADRGLYGYTF. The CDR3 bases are TGCAGCGTAGCCGACAGGGGACTCTATGGCTACACCTTC.

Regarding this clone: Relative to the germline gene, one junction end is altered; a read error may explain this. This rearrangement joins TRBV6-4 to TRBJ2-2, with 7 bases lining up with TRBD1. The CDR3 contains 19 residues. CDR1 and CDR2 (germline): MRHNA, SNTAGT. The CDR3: CASSPQRGWDSPNAGELFF. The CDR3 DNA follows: TGTGCCAGCAGTCCCCAGCGCGGTTGGGACAGCCCGAACGCCGGGGAGCTGTTTTTT.

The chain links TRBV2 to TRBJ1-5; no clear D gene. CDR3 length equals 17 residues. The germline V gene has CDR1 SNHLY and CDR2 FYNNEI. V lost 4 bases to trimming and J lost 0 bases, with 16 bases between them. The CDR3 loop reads CASSASRPVNSNQPQHF. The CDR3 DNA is TGTGCCAGCAGTGCCTCGAGGCCGGTCAATAGCAATCAGCCCCAGCATTTT.

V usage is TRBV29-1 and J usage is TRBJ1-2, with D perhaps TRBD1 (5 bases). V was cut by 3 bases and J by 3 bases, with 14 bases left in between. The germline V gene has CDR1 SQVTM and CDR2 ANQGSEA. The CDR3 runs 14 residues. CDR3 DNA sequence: TGCAGCGTTGAGCTGGGGGGGATCGACTATGGCTACACCTTC. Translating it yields CSVELGGIDYGYTF.

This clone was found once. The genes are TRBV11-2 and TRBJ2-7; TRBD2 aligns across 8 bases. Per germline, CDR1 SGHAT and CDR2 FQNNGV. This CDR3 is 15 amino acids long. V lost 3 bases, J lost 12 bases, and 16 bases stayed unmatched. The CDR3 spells CASSLGERGTRGAYF. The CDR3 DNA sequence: TGTGCCAGCAGCTTGGGGGAGCGAGGGACTAGGGGCGCGTACTTC.

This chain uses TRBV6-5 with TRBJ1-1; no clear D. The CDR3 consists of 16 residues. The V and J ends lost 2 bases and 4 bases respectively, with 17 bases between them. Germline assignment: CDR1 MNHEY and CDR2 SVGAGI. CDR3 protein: CASSYRGLSGRTEAFF. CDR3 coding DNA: TGTGCCAGCAGTTACCGAGGACTCTCCGGTCGCACTGAAGCTTTCTTT.

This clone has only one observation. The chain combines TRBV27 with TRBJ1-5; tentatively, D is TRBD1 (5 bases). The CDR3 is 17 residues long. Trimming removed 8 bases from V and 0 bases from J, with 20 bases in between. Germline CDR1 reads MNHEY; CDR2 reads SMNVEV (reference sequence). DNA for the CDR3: TGTGCCAGCCGTCTTTGGATGGGGGGGGGTAGCAATCAGCCCCAGCATTTT. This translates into CASRLWMGGGSNQPQHF.

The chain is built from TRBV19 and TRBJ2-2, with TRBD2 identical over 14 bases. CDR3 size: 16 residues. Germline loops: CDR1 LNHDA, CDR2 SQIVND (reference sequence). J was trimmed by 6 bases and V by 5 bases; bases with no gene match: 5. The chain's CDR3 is CASSWGGLAGAGELFF. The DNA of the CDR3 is TGTGCCAGTAGTTGGGGGGGACTAGCGGGAGCCGGGGAGCTGTTTTTT. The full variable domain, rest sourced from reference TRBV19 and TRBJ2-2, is DGGITQSPKYLFRKEGQNVTLSCEQNLNHDAMYWYRQDPGQGLRLIYYSQIVNDFQKGDIAEGYSVSREKKESFPLTVTSAQKNPTAFYLCASSWGGLAGAGELFFGEGSRLTVL.

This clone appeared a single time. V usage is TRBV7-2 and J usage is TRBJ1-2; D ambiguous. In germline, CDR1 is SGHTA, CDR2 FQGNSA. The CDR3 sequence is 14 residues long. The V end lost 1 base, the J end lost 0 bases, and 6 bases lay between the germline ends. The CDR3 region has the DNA TGTGCCAGCAGCTTAGGGGCGACTAACTATGGCTACACCTTC. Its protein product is CASSLGATNYGYTF.

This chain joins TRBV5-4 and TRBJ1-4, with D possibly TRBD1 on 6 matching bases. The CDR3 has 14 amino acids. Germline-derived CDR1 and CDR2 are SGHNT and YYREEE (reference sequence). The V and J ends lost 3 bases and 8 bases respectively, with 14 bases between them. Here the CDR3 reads CASSSGHSREKLFF. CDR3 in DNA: TGTGCCAGCAGCTCGGGACATTCCCGAGAAAAACTGTTTTTT.

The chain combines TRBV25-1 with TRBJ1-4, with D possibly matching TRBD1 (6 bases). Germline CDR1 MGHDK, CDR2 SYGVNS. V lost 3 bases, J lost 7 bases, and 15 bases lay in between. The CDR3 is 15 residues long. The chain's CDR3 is CASSDPRGAGEKLFF. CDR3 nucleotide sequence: TGTGCCAGCAGTGACCCACGGGGGGCGGGTGAAAAACTGTTTTTT.

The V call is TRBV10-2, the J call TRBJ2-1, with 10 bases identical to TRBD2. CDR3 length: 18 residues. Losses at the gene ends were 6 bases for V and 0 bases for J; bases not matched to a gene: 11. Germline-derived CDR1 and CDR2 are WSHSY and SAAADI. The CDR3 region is CASRAPSGRPSSYNEQFF. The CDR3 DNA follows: TGCGCCAGCAGGGCCCCTAGCGGGAGACCGTCCTCCTACAATGAGCAGTTCTTC.